The 27 T cell receptor beta chains below come from one sample, sequenced in a study of blood T cell repertoires in COVID-19. Clones were sequenced by immunoSEQ multiplex PCR, and TCRdb holds only the in-frame ones, with some missing. Of roughly 220,000 clones in the sample, roughly four fifths were seen once. Sequencing was done on a sample of peripheral blood. Receptor source: a woman aged 80 or older with COVID-19, enrolled during active disease.

The gene calls are TRBV7-2 and TRBJ2-1, with 7 bases that match TRBD2. J was trimmed by 7 bases and V by 1 base; bases with no gene match: 13. This CDR3 region has 17 residues. Per the germline V gene, CDR1 is SGHTA and CDR2 is FQGNSA. The CDR3 here is CASSLVGPAGMGNEQFF. The CDR3 DNA reads as TGTGCCAGCAGCTTAGTAGGCCCAGCGGGGATGGGGAATGAGCAGTTCTTC.

The gene calls are TRBV3-1 (or the pseudogene TRBV3-2) and TRBJ2-2, with 8 bases that match TRBD1. Germline CDR1 and CDR2: LGHDT and YNNKEL (reference sequence). This CDR3 comprises 16 residues. V lost 4 bases to trimming and J lost 6 bases; unmatched junction nucleotides: 10. CDR3 nucleotide sequence: TGTGCCAGCAGCCGACACCTGACAGGGGACGCCGGGGAGCTGTTTTTT. Translated, it gives CASSRHLTGDAGELFF.

CDR3 DNA sequence: TGCGCCAGCAGCCAAGTTACAGGTTACACTGAAGCTTTCTTT. It specifies CASSQVTGYTEAFF. The chain is built from TRBV4-1 and TRBJ1-1; a weak D match, TRBD1 (5 bases). Trimming removed 1 base from V and 3 bases from J, with 9 bases in between. The CDR3 runs to 14 residues. Looked up from germline, CDR1 is MGHRA and CDR2 is YSYEKL.

This clone was counted once. This chain joins TRBV6-5 and TRBJ1-2; 9 nucleotides agree with TRBD1. Trimming removed 7 bases from V and 4 bases from J; junction bases left unmatched: 4. The CDR3 extends over 13 amino acids. Germline V CDR1 and CDR2: MNHEY, SVGAGI. CDR3 protein: CASNSGQGYGYTF. CDR3 nucleotides: TGTGCCAGCAACTCGGGACAGGGCTATGGCTACACCTTC.

CDR3 in amino acids: CASSDPAVANSYEQYF. In DNA form, the CDR3 reads TGTGCCAGCAGTGACCCCGCGGTAGCGAATTCCTACGAGCAGTACTTC. The chain uses TRBV6-4 and TRBJ2-7; perhaps TRBD2 as D (5 bases). V lost 2 bases to trimming and J lost 1 base, with 15 bases between them. Germline V lookup: CDR1 MRHNA, CDR2 SNTAGT. This CDR3 comprises 16 residues.

CDR3 in amino acids: CASSEAGGAFF. CDR3 bases: TGTGCCAGCAGTGAAGCCGGGGGGGCTTTCTTT. The V call is TRBV2, the J call TRBJ1-1; tentative D call: TRBD1 (5 bases). Germline V gene data show CDR1 as SNHLY and CDR2 as FYNNEI. There are 11 residues in the CDR3. Trimming left V 0 bases short and J 11 bases short, with 7 bases between.

This chain joins TRBV4-1 and TRBJ1-3, with D perhaps matching TRBD1 (6 bases). CDR1 and CDR2 from the germline V gene are MGHRA and YSYEKL. Trimming took 3 bases from V and 4 from J, leaving 19 bases between them. The CDR3 covers 17 residues. CDR3 region: CASSQAQGLEYGNTIYF. CDR3 bases: TGCGCCAGCAGCCAGGCGCAGGGGTTGGAGTACGGAAACACCATATATTTT.

The rearrangement uses TRBV7-2 and TRBJ2-7; 10 bases fit TRBD2. Trimming at V came to 0 bases and at J to 1 base, leaving 0 bases not matched to a gene. There are 15 residues in the CDR3. CDR1 and CDR2 from the germline V gene are SGHTA and FQGNSA. The CDR3 sequence: CASSLALAGSYEQYF. CDR3 nucleotides: TGTGCCAGCAGCTTAGCACTAGCGGGATCCTACGAGCAGTACTTC.

The chain joins TRBV9 to TRBJ2-2, with 10 nucleotides matching TRBD2. V was clipped by 1 base and J by 3 bases; unmatched bases: 6. The length of the CDR3 is 17 residues. Germline V gives CDR1 SGDLS, CDR2 YYNGEE. CDR3 coding DNA: TGTGCCAGCAGCGTAATCTCTAGCGGGAGCCACACCGGGGAGCTGTTTTTT. Translation gives CASSVISSGSHTGELFF.

The V gene is TRBV20-1, the J gene TRBJ2-3; D not resolved. The ends were cut back, 3 bases at V and 0 bases at J, with 10 bases in the middle. In germline, CDR1 is DFQATT, CDR2 SNEGSKA (reference sequence). CDR3 size: 14 residues. The CDR3 coding sequence is TGCAGTGCTAGTCCGGTTACTAGCACAGATACGCAGTATTTT. It translates to CSASPVTSTDTQYF.

This clone was seen just once. J is TRBJ2-3 and V is TRBV30, with D maybe TRBD1 (5 bases). In germline, CDR1 is GTSNPN, CDR2 SVGIG (reference sequence). V lost 0 bases and J lost 3, with 22 bases in between. This CDR3 region has 18 residues. Here the CDR3 DNA reads TGTGCCTGGAGTGTCCTAGACCCCTTGACAGCGCGAACAGATACGCAGTATTTT. Translation gives CAWSVLDPLTARTDTQYF.

The V and J genes are TRBV5-8 and TRBJ1-5, with a tentative D call TRBD1 (6 bases). Germline V gene data show CDR1 as SGHTS and CDR2 as YDEGEE. This CDR3 is built from 16 residues. Deletions cut 2 bases from V and 4 bases from J, with 16 bases between. The CDR3 DNA is TGTGCCAGCAGCTTTCTATGGGGGCTTGGGAATCAGCCCCAGCATTTT. It specifies CASSFLWGLGNQPQHF. Drawing the rest from reference TRBV5-8 and TRBJ1-5, the complete variable domain is EAGVTQSPTHLIKTRGQQATLRCSPISGHTSVYWYQQALGLGLQFLLWYDEGEERNRGNFPPRFSGRQFPNYSSELNVNALELEDSALYLCASSFLWGLGNQPQHFGDGTRLSIL.

This chain uses TRBV6-5 with TRBJ1-2; D is perhaps TRBD1 (6 bases). V was trimmed by 0 bases and J by 6 bases, leaving 14 bases between them. Germline V gives CDR1 MNHEY, CDR2 SVGAGI. The CDR3 consists of 15 residues. CDR3 DNA: TGTGCCAGCAGTTACTCGGCCGGGACAAGTGATGGCTACACCTTC. This codes for CASSYSAGTSDGYTF.

The chain combines TRBV28 with TRBJ2-7, with D unclear. Per the germline V gene, CDR1 is MDHEN and CDR2 is SYDVKM. CDR3 length: 16 residues. Trimming pared 0 bases from V and 0 bases from J, leaving 12 bases between. The DNA for the CDR3 is TGTGCCAGCAGTTTATGGGCGCGGCAGAGCTCCTACGAGCAGTACTTC. Protein: CASSLWARQSSYEQYF.

This clone has only a few counts. J is TRBJ1-1 and V is TRBV9; 9 bases fit TRBD1. This CDR3 is 12 amino acids long. Germline assignment: CDR1 SGDLS and CDR2 YYNGEE. Losses at the gene ends were 8 bases for V and 4 bases for J; bases not matched to a gene: 3. CDR3 sequence: CARPGQGTEAFF. CDR3 sequence (DNA): TGTGCCAGACCGGGACAGGGCACTGAAGCTTTCTTT.

V is TRBV5-6 and J is TRBJ1-4, with a tentative D call TRBD1 (6 bases). Trimming removed 1 base from V and 8 bases from J, with 12 bases in between. Germline CDR1 is SGHDT and CDR2 is YYEEEE. CDR3 length equals 14 residues. CDR3 in amino acids: CASSLWAGDEKLFF. The CDR3 DNA reads TGTGCCAGCAGCTTGTGGGCAGGGGACGAAAAACTGTTTTTT.

CDR3 bases: TGTGCCAGCAGTTGGACAGGGTCCCAAGAGACCCAGTACTTC. It translates to CASSWTGSQETQYF. The chain employs TRBV28 and TRBJ2-5; 8 bases map to TRBD1. Germline V gene sequence: CDR1 MDHEN, CDR2 SYDVKM. With V trimmed by 4 bases and J by 1 base, 2 bases remained unmatched. The CDR3 contains 14 residues.

The chain joins TRBV6-5 to TRBJ1-2, with D unresolved. Trimming stripped 2 bases from V and 4 bases from J, with 14 bases between. In germline, CDR1 is MNHEY, CDR2 SVGAGI. The CDR3 totals 15 residues. The CDR3 region is CASSYLDVEGYGYTF. The CDR3 bases are TGTGCCAGCAGTTACCTCGATGTCGAGGGCTATGGCTACACCTTC.

The V call is TRBV5-4, the J call TRBJ2-4; tentative D call: TRBD1 (5 bases). The V end lost 2 bases, the J end lost 0 bases, and 12 bases lay between the germline ends. This CDR3 comprises 16 residues. In germline, CDR1 is SGHNT, CDR2 YYREEE (reference sequence). The CDR3 bases are TGTGCCAGCAGCTTAGGGGATACACTAGCCAAAAACATTCAGTACTTC. Protein sequence: CASSLGDTLAKNIQYF.

The V and J genes are TRBV18 and TRBJ2-7; D may be TRBD2 (5 bases). The germline V gene has CDR1 KGHSH and CDR2 LQKENI. CDR3 length: 13 amino acids. The ends were cut back, 3 bases at V and 6 bases at J, with 12 bases in the middle. The CDR3 region is CASSPPGVGEQYF. The DNA of the CDR3 is TGTGCCAGCTCACCCCCCGGGGTAGGCGAGCAGTACTTC.

The chain is built from TRBV3-1 (or the pseudogene TRBV3-2) and TRBJ2-4, with 9 bases aligning to TRBD1. The CDR3 is made up of 14 amino acids. Trimming took 3 bases from V and 12 from J; bases not matched to a gene: 9. The germline V gene has CDR1 LGHDT and CDR2 YNNKEL (reference sequence). The CDR3 loop is CASSHRGGQGSQYF. In DNA form, the CDR3 reads TGTGCCAGCAGCCACCGGGGCGGACAGGGGTCTCAGTACTTC.

The chain carries TRBV27 and TRBJ2-4; 8 positions match TRBD1. Germline lookup yields CDR1 MNHEY and CDR2 SMNVEV (reference sequence). This CDR3 comprises 15 residues. V gave up 10 bases and J gave up 2 bases; unmatched junction bases: 10. In nucleotides, the CDR3 is TGTGCCACTCAGGATACAGGGGGTACCAAAAACATTCAGTACTTC. It is translated as CATQDTGGTKNIQYF.

V usage is TRBV7-3 and J usage is TRBJ2-7; D is uncertain. V was cut by 2 bases and J by 3 bases, with 11 bases left in between. Germline CDR1 reads SGHTA; CDR2 reads FQGTGA. The CDR3 runs 14 residues. The CDR3 DNA reads TGTGCCAGCAGCTTAGGGCCCCAGAACTACGAGCAGTACTTC. Its protein is CASSLGPQNYEQYF.

This chain connects TRBV6-5 to TRBJ2-2; D may be TRBD1 (5 bases). CDR1 and CDR2 from the germline V gene are MNHEY and SVGAGI. The length of the CDR3 is 12 residues. The V and J ends lost 7 bases and 3 bases respectively, with 6 bases between them. The CDR3 bases are TGTGCCAGCAAGGGGTACACCGGGGAGCTGTTTTTT. Translation: CASKGYTGELFF.

The rearrangement joins TRBV27 to TRBJ1-4; TRBD1 agrees at 8 bases. The V gene's germline CDR1 is MNHEY and CDR2 SMNVEV (reference sequence). The V segment lost 5 bases and the J segment 11 bases; nucleotides outside the gene matches: 13. CDR3 size: 15 residues. CDR3 sequence (DNA): TGTGCCAGCAGTCCCCGGCGACAGGGGAATGGGAAACTGTTTTTT. Amino acids: CASSPRRQGNGKLFF. Supplemented by reference TRBV27 and TRBJ1-4, the full variable domain reads EAQVTQNPRYLITVTGKKLTVTCSQNMNHEYMSWYRQDPGLGLRQIYYSMNVEVTDKGDVPEGYKVSRKEKRNFPLILESPSPNQTSLYFCASSPRRQGNGKLFFGSGTQLSVL.

Here the CDR3 reads CASSQIRGGEQYF. The CDR3 region has the DNA TGTGCCAGCAGCCAAATTAGAGGCGGCGAGCAGTACTTC. The chain combines TRBV3-1 (or the pseudogene TRBV3-2) with TRBJ2-7; no reliable D call. The CDR3 totals 13 residues. V lost 2 bases to trimming and J lost 6 bases, with 11 bases between them. Germline V gene data show CDR1 as LGHDT and CDR2 as YNNKEL (reference sequence).

This sequence joins TRBV28 and TRBJ2-3, with TRBD2 identical over 12 bases. The V gene's germline CDR1 is MDHEN and CDR2 SYDVKM. The CDR3 loop spans 18 amino acids. V dropped 3 bases and J dropped 0; count of bases not matched to a gene: 7. In DNA form, the CDR3 reads TGTGCCAGCAGTTTCCCCCTAGCGGGAGGGCCTAGCACAGATACGCAGTATTTT. Protein sequence: CASSFPLAGGPSTDTQYF.